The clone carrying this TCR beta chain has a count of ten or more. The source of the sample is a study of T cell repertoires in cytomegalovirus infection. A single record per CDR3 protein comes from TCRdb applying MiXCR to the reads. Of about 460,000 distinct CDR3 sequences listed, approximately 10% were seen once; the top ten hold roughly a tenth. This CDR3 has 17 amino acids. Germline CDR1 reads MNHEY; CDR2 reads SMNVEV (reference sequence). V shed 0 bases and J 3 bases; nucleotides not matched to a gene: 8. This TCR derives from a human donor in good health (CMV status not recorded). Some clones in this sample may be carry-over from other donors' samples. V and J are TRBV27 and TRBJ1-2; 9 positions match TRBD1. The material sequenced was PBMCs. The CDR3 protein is CASSLSIGDRDDYGYTF. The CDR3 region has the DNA TGTGCCAGCAGTTTATCGATCGGGGACAGGGATGACTATGGCTACACCTTC.